The clone carrying this T cell receptor beta chain turned up a few times. The antigen remains undetermined. Trimming removed 1 base from V and 0 bases from J, with 7 bases in between. The CDR3 runs to 14 residues. Germline V gene lookup returns CDR1 LNHDA and CDR2 SQIVND (reference sequence). Assay used: immunoSEQ multiplex PCR; TCRdb lists only in-frame clones, some missing. The sample contains over 85,000 clones, roughly 95% of which appear only once. This specimen belongs to a study of graft-versus-host responses after intestinal transplantation. Whole-study context: Uniformly, recipients were administered anti-thymocyte globulin induction with subsequent tacrolimus and steroids for approximately three years.

Study results and limitations: The authors found GvH clones in recipient marrow, some appearing first in ileum or blood.

The source material was unstimulated CD8+ T cells sorted from spleen or lymph node cells, sampled before intestinal transplant. The TCR comes from a human donor who received an intestinal transplant. The chain recombines TRBV19 with TRBJ2-7, with D possibly TRBD2 on 5 matching bases. Here the CDR3 DNA reads TGTGCCAGTAGTATAGTTGGGAGCTCCTACGAGCAGTACTTC. Amino acid sequence: CASSIVGSSYEQYF.